The clone carrying this T cell receptor (beta chain) was counted a few times. Under the authors' procedure: Quantification of nucleated cells was approximated via reference gene primer amplification. Clones were read by immunoSEQ multiplex PCR, and TCRdb kept only the in-frame ones, dropping some. V and J calls and clone size are copied from that table; D and trimming were computed from the DNA. The data hold a few hundred thousand clones, with around 85% observed a single time. This record comes from a study of blood T cell repertoires in COVID-19. Overall study: Samples representing acute and convalescent COVID-19 were sourced from the United States, Italy and Spain.

Participant-given clinical history determined each cohort assignment. Germline trimming cut 1 base from V and 9 bases from J; bases unmatched to any gene: 3. The CDR3 covers 14 residues. Germline V gives CDR1 LNHDA, CDR2 SQIVND (reference sequence). This chain uses TRBV19 with TRBJ2-1, with 10 bases aligning to TRBD2. Sequencing was performed on PBMCs or T cells enriched from blood (not recorded which). This TCR came from a woman aged 25-40 years who had recovered from COVID-19. CDR3 region: CASSIGGLAVEQFF. The CDR3 nucleotides read TGTGCCAGTAGTATAGGAGGACTAGCGGTTGAGCAGTTCTTC. The full variable domain, its missing parts supplied by reference TRBV19 and TRBJ2-1, is DGGITQSPKYLFRKEGQNVTLSCEQNLNHDAMYWYRQDPGQGLRLIYYSQIVNDFQKGDIAEGYSVSREKKESFPLTVTSAQKNPTAFYLCASSIGGLAVEQFFGPGTRLTVL.